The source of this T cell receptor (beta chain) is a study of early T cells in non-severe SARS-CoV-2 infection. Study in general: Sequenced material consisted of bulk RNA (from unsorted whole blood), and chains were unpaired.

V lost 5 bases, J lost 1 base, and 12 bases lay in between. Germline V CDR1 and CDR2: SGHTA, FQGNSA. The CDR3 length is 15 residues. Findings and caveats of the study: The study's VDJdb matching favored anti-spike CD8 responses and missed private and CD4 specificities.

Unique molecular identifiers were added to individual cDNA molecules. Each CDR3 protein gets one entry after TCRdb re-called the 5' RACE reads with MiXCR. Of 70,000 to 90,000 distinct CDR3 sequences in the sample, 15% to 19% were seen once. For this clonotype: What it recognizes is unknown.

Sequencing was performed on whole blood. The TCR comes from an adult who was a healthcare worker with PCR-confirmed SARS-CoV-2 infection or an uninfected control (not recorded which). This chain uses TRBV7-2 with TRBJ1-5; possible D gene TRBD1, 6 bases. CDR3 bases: TGTGCCAGCAGCCAACAGGGACTGAGCAATCAGCCCCAGCATTTT. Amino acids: CASSQQGLSNQPQHF.